A single sample is the source of the 10 T cell receptor beta chains below, sequenced in a study of CD8+CD57+ T cells in acquired aplastic anemia. Genomic DNA provided the template from which TCR beta VDJ and CDR3 profiles were obtained. TCRdb fed the reads into MiXCR, producing one record per CDR3 protein. This table holds some 290,000 distinct CDR3 sequences, 55% to 60% found once. The sample consisted of sorted CD4+, CD8+, or CD8+CD57+ T cells (not recorded which) from PBMCs. These receptors came from a human donor with severe aplastic anemia or a healthy control (not recorded which).

The chain uses TRBV24-1 and TRBJ2-3; possible D gene TRBD2, 6 bases. The CDR3 extends over 16 amino acids. Germline CDR1 KGHDR, CDR2 SFDVKD. Trimming cost V 4 bases and J 1 base, with 14 bases left between them. This chain's CDR3 is CATSDLGGTRTDTQYF. CDR3 nucleotide sequence: TGTGCCACCAGTGACTTAGGCGGGACCCGCACAGATACGCAGTATTTT.

The rearrangement links TRBV20-1 to TRBJ1-2; D ambiguous. V lost 0 bases and J 8 bases, leaving 10 bases between the germline ends. The length of the CDR3 is 12 residues. Per the germline V gene, CDR1 is DFQATT and CDR2 is SNEGSKA (reference sequence). The CDR3, as DNA: TGCAGTGCTAGAGATCAGGAGCGAGGCTACACCTTC. This encodes CSARDQERGYTF.

The chain uses TRBV29-1 and TRBJ1-2; the D gene is possibly TRBD1 (5 bases). The CDR3 spans 15 residues. The ends were cut back, 0 bases at V and 3 bases at J, with 14 bases in the middle. Germline assignment: CDR1 SQVTM and CDR2 ANQGSEA. CDR3 in amino acids: CSVEDWRGGDYGYTF. As DNA, the CDR3 is TGCAGCGTTGAAGATTGGAGGGGTGGGGACTATGGCTACACCTTC.

This clonotype was detected once. The chain has TRBV20-1 and TRBJ1-4, with a possible D match to TRBD1 (5 bases). This CDR3 has 13 residues. V was clipped by 6 bases and J by 4 bases, with 12 bases between them. CDR1 is DFQATT and CDR2 is SNEGSKA in the germline V gene (reference sequence). Here the CDR3 reads CSARDPNNEKLFF. CDR3 nucleotide sequence: TGCAGTGCCAGGGACCCGAATAATGAAAAACTGTTTTTT.

This clonotype was seen many times. The V and J genes are TRBV2 and TRBJ2-3; 8 bases map to TRBD1. CDR1 SNHLY and CDR2 FYNNEI come from the germline V gene. This CDR3 is built from 14 residues. V shed 6 bases, J shed 0 bases, and the junction held 2 bases outside the gene matches. CDR3 coding DNA: TGTGCCAGCAGGGACAGGGTGAGCACAGATACGCAGTATTTT. Amino acid sequence: CASRDRVSTDTQYF.

This clonotype was counted ten times or more. CDR3 DNA: TGCAGTGCTAGAGTCGGGGAGCGCTACACCTTC. This encodes CSARVGERYTF. This chain links TRBV20-1 with TRBJ1-2; the D is unclear. V lost 1 base to trimming and J lost 9 bases, with 9 bases between them. The germline V gene has CDR1 DFQATT and CDR2 SNEGSKA (reference sequence). This CDR3 has 11 residues.

In its sample, this clonotype was seen many times. The rearrangement joins TRBV5-1 to TRBJ2-5, with 8 positions matching TRBD1. CDR1 and CDR2 (germline): SGHRS, YFSETQ. The CDR3 is 17 amino acids. Trimming cost V 4 bases and J 5 bases; bases outside gene matches: 16. The CDR3 here is CASSRRSPWTGTETQYF. CDR3 nucleotides: TGCGCCAGCAGCCGCCGTTCGCCTTGGACAGGGACCGAGACCCAGTACTTC.

With regard to this clonotype: A read error may be the cause here, since a much bigger clone is one base away. This chain joins TRBV6-1 and TRBJ1-2; D not resolved. The V gene lost 5 bases and the J gene lost 7 bases, with 17 bases spanning the gap. From germline, CDR1 is MNHNS and CDR2 SASEGT. The CDR3 totals 14 residues. The CDR3 sequence is CASSQDGVIAGYTF. For the CDR3, the DNA is TGTGCCAGCAGTCAGGACGGGGTGATTGCTGGCTACACCTTC.

The chain joins TRBV7-3 to TRBJ2-3; TRBD1 or TRBD2 may be the D gene (5 bases each). V was cut by 2 bases and J by 8 bases, with 11 bases left in between. Germline V CDR1 and CDR2: SGHTA, FQGTGA. This CDR3 spans 13 amino acids. As DNA, the CDR3 is TGTGCCAGCAGCTTAGTTTTGGGGGTTACGCAGTATTTT. Protein product: CASSLVLGVTQYF.

This clonotype was detected only once. This chain joins TRBV10-3 and TRBJ2-7; tentatively, D is TRBD1 (6 bases). The CDR3 has 15 residues. The germline V and J ends were trimmed by 6 bases and 0 bases, with 15 bases remaining between them. Germline loops: CDR1 ENHRY, CDR2 SYGVKD. The CDR3 region is CAISESSQGSYEQYF. The CDR3 coding sequence is TGTGCCATCAGCGAATCCTCACAGGGCTCCTACGAGCAGTACTTC.